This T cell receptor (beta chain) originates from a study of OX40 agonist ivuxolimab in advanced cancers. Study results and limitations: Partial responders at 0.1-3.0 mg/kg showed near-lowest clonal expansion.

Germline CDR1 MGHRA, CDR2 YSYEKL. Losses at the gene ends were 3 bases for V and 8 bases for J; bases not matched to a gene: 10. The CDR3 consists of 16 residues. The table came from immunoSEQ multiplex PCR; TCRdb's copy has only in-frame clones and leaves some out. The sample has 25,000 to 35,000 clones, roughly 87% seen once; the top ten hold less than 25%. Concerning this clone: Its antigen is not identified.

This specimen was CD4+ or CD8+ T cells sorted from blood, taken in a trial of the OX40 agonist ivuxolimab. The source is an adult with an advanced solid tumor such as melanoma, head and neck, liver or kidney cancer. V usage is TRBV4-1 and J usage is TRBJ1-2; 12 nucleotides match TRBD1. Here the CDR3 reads CASSHVRGQGAGGYTF. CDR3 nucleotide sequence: TGCGCCAGCAGCCACGTACGGGGACAGGGGGCAGGCGGCTACACCTTC.